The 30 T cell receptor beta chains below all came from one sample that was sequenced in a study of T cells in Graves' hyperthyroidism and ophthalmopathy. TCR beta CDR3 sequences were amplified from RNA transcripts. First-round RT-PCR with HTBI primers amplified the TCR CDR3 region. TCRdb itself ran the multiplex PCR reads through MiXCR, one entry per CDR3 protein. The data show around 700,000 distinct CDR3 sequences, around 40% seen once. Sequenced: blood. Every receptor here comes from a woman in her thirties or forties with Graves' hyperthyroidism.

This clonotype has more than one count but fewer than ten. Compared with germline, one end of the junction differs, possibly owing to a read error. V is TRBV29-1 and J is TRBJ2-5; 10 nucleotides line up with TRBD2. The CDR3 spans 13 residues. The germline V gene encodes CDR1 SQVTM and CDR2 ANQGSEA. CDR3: CSVEAGGPETQYF. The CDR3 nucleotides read TGCAGCGTGGAAGCGGGAGGGCCAGAGACCCAGTACTTC.

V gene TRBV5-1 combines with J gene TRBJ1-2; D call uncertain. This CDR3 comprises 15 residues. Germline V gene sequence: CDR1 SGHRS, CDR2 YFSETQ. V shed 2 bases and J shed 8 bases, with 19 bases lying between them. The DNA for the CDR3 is TGCGCCAGCAGCTTTCCCTGGTCCGCGAAGAAAGGCTACACCTTC. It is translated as CASSFPWSAKKGYTF.

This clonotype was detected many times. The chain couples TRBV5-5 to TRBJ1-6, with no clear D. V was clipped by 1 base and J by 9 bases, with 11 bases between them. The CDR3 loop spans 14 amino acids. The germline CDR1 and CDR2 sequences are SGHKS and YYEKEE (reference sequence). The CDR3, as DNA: TGTGCCAGCAGCTTGACAGTTAGAGGTTCACCCCTCCACTTT. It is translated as CASSLTVRGSPLHF.

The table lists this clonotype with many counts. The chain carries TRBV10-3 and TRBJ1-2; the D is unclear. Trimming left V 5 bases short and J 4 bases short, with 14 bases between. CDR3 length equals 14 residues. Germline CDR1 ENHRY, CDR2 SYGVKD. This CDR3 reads CAISWAYRAYGYTF. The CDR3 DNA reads TGTGCCATCAGTTGGGCTTACCGGGCCTATGGCTACACCTTC.

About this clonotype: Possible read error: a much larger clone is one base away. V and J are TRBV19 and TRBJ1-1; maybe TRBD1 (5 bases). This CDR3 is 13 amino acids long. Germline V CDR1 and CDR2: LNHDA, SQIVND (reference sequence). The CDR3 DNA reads TGTGCCAGTAGTGATGGCATGGGGCAAAAAGCTTCCTTT. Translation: CASSDGMGQKASF.

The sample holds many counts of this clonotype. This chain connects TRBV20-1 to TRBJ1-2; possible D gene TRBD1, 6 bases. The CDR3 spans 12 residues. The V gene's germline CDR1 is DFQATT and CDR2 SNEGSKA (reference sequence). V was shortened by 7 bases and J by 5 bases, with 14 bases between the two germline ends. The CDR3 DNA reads TGCAGTGTCCCCGGGGGGCATTATGGCTACACCTTC. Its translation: CSVPGGHYGYTF.

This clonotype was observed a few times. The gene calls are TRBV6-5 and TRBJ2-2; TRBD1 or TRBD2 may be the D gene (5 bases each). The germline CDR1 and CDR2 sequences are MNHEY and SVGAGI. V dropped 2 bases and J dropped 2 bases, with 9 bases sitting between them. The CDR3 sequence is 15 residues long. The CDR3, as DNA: TGTGCCAGCAGTTACGAGGGGTATAACACCGGGGAGCTGTTTTTT. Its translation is CASSYEGYNTGELFF.

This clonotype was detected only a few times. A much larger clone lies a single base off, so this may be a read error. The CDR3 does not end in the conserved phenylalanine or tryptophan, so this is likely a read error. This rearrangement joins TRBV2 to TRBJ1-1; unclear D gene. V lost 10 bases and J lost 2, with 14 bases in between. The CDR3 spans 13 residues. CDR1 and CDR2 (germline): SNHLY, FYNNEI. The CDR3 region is CANTREVNTEAFS. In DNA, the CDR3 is TGTGCCAACACCAGAGAGGTCAACACTGAAGCTTTCTCT.

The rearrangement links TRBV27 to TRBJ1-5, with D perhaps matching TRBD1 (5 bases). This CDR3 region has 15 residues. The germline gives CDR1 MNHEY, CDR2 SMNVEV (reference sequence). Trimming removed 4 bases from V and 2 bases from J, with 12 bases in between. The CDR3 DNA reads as TGTGCCAGCAGTTCAAGGGGTAATGGCAATCAGCCCCAGCATTTT. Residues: CASSSRGNGNQPQHF.

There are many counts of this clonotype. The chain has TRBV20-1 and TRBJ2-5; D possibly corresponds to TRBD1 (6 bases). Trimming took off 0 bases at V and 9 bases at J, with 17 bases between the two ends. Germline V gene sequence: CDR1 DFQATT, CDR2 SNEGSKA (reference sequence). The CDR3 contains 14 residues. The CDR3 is CSARDADSLRAQYF. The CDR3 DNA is TGCAGTGCTAGAGACGCGGACAGCTTAAGGGCCCAGTACTTC.

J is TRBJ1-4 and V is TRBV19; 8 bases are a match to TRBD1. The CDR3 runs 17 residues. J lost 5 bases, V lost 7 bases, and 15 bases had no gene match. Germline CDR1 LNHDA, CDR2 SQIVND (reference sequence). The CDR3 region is CASTPLDRQGLNEKLFF. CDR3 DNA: TGTGCCAGTACCCCGCTTGATAGACAGGGGCTGAATGAAAAACTGTTTTTT.

CDR3 amino acids: CASIKQRTNEKLFF. For the CDR3, the DNA is TGTGCCAGCATTAAACAGCGAACCAATGAAAAACTGTTTTTT. The genes are TRBV10-3 and TRBJ1-4; D is unresolved. V lost 10 bases and J 5 bases, leaving 17 bases between the germline ends. This CDR3 has 14 amino acids. Germline CDR1 is ENHRY and CDR2 is SYGVKD.

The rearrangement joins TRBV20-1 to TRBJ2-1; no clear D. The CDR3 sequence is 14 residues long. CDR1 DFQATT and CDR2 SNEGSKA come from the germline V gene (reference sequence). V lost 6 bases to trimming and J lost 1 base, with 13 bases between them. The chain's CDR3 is CSAISSDSYNEQFF. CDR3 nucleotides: TGCAGTGCCATTTCCTCGGATTCCTACAATGAGCAGTTCTTC.

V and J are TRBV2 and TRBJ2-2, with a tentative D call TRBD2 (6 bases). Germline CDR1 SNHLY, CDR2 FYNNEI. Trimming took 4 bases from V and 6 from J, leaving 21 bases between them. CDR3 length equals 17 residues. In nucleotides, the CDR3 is TGTGCCAGCAGTGCCACCGGGACTCCATTGAGCGCCGGGGAGCTGTTTTTT. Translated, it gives CASSATGTPLSAGELFF.

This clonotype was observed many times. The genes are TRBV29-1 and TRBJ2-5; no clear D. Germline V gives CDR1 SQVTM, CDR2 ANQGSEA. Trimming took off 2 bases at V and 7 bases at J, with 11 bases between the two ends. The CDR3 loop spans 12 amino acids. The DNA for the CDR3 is TGCAGCGTTGAATTAGAAGAAGGGACCCAGTACTTC. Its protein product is CSVELEEGTQYF.

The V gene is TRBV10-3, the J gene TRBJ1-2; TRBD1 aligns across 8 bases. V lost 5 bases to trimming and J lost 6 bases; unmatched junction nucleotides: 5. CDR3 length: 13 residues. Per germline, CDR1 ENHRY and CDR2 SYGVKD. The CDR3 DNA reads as TGTGCCATCAGTAGGACAGGGTGGCATGGCTACACCTTC. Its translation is CAISRTGWHGYTF.

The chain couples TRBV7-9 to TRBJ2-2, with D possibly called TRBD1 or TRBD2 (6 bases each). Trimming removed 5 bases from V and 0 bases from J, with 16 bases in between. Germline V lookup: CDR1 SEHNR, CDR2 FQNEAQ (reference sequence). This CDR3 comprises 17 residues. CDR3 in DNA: TGTGCCAGCAGCCCGCCCGGGGGCTACGCGAACACCGGGGAGCTGTTTTTT. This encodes CASSPPGGYANTGELFF.

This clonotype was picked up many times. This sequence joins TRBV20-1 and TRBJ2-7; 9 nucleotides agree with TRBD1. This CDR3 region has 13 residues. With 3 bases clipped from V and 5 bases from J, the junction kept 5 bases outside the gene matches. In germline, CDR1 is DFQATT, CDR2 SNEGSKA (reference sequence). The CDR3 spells CSASGRTGDEQYF. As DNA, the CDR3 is TGCAGTGCTAGCGGTCGGACAGGGGACGAGCAGTACTTC.

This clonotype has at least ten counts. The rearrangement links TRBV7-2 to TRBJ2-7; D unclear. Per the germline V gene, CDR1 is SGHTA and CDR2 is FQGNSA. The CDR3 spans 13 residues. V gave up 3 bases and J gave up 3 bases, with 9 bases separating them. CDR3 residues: CASSLDSGYEQYF. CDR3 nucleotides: TGTGCCAGCAGCTTGGATTCAGGCTACGAGCAGTACTTC.

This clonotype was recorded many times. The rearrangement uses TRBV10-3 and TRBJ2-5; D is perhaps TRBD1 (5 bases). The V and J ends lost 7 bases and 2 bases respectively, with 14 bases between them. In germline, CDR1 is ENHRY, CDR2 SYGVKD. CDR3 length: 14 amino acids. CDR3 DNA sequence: TGTGCCATCAAGTCGATAGGGGCTCAAGAGACCCAGTACTTC. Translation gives CAIKSIGAQETQYF.

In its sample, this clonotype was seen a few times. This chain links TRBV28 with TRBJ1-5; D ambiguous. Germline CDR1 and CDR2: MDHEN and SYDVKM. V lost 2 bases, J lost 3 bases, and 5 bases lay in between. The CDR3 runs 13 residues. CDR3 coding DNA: TGTGCCAGCAGTTTACCGCTCAATCAGCCCCAGCATTTT. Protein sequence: CASSLPLNQPQHF.

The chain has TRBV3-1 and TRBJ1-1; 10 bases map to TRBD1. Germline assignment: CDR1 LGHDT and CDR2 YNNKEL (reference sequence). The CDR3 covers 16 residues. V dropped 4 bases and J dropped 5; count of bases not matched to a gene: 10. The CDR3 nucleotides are TGTGCCAGCAGCCCGAACGGACAGGGGGTGTTGACTGAAGCTTTCTTT. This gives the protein CASSPNGQGVLTEAFF.

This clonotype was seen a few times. The DNA of the CDR3 is TGTGCCAGCAGCGAAGGCGGGCCCGCCTGGCCCCTCCACTTT. Protein sequence: CASSEGGPAWPLHF. The chain recombines TRBV7-8 with TRBJ1-6; D is uncertain. The CDR3 runs 14 residues. Germline V gives CDR1 SGHVS, CDR2 FQNEAQ. V was trimmed by 5 bases and J by 13 bases, leaving 18 bases between them.

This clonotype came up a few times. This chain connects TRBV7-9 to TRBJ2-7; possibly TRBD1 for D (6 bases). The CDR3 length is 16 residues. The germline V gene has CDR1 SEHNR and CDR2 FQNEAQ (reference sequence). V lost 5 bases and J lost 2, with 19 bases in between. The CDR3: CASSMTRTVLTYEQYF. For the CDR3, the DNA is TGTGCCAGCAGCATGACTCGGACAGTTCTCACCTACGAGCAGTACTTC.

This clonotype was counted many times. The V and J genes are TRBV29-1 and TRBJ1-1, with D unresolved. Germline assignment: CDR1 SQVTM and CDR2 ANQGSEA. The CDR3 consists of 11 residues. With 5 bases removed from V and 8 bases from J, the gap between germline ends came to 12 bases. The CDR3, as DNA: TGCAGCGTTTCCGGGCCGGCAGAAGCTTTCTTT. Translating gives CSVSGPAEAFF.

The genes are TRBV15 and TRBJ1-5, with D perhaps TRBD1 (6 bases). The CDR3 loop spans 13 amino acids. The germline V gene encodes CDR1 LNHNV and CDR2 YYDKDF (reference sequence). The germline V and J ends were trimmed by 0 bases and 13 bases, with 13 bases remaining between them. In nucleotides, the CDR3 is TGTGCCACCAGCAGAGATGGGGGACAAAGTCAGCATTTT. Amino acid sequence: CATSRDGGQSQHF.

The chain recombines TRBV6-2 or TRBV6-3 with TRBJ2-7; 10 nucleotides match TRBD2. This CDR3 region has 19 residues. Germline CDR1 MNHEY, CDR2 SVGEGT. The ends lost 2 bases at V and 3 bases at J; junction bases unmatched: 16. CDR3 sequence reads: CASSYDLELAGAPDYEQYF. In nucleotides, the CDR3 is TGTGCCAGCAGTTACGATTTGGAGCTAGCGGGAGCCCCCGACTACGAGCAGTACTTC.

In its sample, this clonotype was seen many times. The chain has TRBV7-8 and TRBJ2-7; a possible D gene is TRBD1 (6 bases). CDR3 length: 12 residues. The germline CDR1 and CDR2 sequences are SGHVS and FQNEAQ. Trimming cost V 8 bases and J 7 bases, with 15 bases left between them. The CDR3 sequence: CASGTSVGEQYF. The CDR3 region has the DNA TGTGCCAGCGGGACAAGCGTGGGGGAGCAGTACTTC.

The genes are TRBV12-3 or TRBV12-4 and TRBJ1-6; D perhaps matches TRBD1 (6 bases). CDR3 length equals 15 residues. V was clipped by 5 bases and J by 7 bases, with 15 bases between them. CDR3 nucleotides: TGTGCCAGCAGTAACTTAGGGGGTATCAATTCACCCCTCCACTTT. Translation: CASSNLGGINSPLHF.

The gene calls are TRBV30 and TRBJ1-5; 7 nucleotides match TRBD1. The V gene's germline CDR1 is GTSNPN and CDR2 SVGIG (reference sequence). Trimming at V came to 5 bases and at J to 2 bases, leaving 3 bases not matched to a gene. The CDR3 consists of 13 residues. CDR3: CAWAGTGNQPQHF. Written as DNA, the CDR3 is TGTGCCTGGGCCGGGACAGGCAATCAGCCCCAGCATTTT.